Below, one T cell receptor (beta chain) is given with its context. Its antigen is unknown. Clones were sequenced by immunoSEQ multiplex PCR, and TCRdb holds only the in-frame ones, with some missing. Seen here are under 600,000 clones, 95% to 98% observed once, and the top ten hold 0.3%. The sample belongs to a study of shared clonotypes between healthy human individuals. In the study overall: Per-donor plates numbered three CD4 naive, three CD4 memory, two CD8 naive and one CD8 memory. Study results and caveats: It was observed that roughly 4.8% of naive CD4 clonotypes were shared across several donors.

Naive CD8 cells lacked CD45RO, underwent positive selection for CCR7 and left out terminally differentiated effector memory CD45RA+ cells. The ends were cut back, 0 bases at V and 9 bases at J, with 19 bases in the middle. Germline V lookup: CDR1 SGDLS, CDR2 YYNGEE. This CDR3 comprises 15 residues. The receptor's source is a man younger than 40 in good health. This chain joins TRBV9 and TRBJ2-7; possible D gene TRBD2, 6 bases. Sequenced: naive CD8+ T cells sorted from blood. CDR3 sequence reads: CASSVGGSGVGPQYF. CDR3 bases: TGTGCCAGCAGCGTAGGAGGTTCGGGAGTGGGCCCGCAGTACTTC.